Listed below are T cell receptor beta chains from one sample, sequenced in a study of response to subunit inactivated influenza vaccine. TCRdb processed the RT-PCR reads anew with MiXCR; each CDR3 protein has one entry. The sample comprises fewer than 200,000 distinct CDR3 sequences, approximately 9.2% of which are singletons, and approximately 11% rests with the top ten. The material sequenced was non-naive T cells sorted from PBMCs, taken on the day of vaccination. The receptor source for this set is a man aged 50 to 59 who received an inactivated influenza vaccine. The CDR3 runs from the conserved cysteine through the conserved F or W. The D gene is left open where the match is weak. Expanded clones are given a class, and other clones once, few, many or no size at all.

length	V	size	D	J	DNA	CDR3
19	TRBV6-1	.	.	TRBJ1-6	TGTGCCAGCAGTCGAGCCGGGACAAGCCTGAGCTCCTATAATTCACCCCTCCACTTT	CASSRAGTSLSSYNSPLHF
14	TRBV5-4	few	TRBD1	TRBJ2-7	TGTGCCAGCAGCGGAAGACAGGGGGACTACGAGCAGTACTTC	CASSGRQGDYEQYF
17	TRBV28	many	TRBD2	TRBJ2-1	TGTGCCAGCAGTTTATGCCGCGCGGGAGGGCCTCATTGTGAGCAGTTCTTC	CASSLCRAGGPHCEQFF
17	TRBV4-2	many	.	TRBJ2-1	TGTGCCAGCAGCCAGGCCTCGGGCGGGTTCTCCTACAATGAGCAGTTCTTC	CASSQASGGFSYNEQFF
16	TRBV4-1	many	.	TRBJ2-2	TGCGCCAGCAGCCTCCGGACTGCTGAGAACACCGGGGAGCTGTTTTTT	CASSLRTAENTGELFF
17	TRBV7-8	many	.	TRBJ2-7	TGTGCCAGCAGCTCCCGGGCCGTAGGGATGGGGTCCTACGAGCAGTACTTC	CASSSRAVGMGSYEQYF
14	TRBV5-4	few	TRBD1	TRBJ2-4	TGTGCCAGCAGCCTCGGACAGGGTGGCTACATTCAGTACTTC	CASSLGQGGYIQYF
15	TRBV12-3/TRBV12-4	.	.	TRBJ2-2	TGTGCCAGCAGCGTAGGAGGGGGTAATATTTGGGAGCTGTTTTTT	CASSVGGGNIWELFF
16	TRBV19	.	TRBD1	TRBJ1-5	TGTGCCAGTAGTTCGAACAGGGGTTTTGGCAATCAGCCCCAGCATTTT	CASSSNRGFGNQPQHF
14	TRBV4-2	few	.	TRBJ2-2	TGTGCCAGCAGCCAAGAATTGGGGGCCGGGGAGCTGTTTTTT	CASSQELGAGELFF
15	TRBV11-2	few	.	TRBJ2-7	TGTGCCAGCAGCTCGGACCGGGCCTCCTCGTACAAGCAGTACTTC	CASSSDRASSYKQYF
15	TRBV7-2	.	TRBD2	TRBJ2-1	TGTCCCAGCAGCTTGACTAGCGGGAAGGTCAATGAGCAGTTCTTC	CPSSLTSGKVNEQFF
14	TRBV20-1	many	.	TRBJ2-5	TGCAGTGCTAGAGACTTCAGCCCGCTAGAGACCCAGTACTTC	CSARDFSPLETQYF
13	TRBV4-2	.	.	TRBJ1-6	TGTGCCAGCAGCCAATTCTTCAATTCACCCCTCCACTTT	CASSQFFNSPLHF
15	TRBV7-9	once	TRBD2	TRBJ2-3	TGTGCCAGCAGCAAGGGACTAGCGGGCACAGATACGCAGTATTTT	CASSKGLAGTDTQYF